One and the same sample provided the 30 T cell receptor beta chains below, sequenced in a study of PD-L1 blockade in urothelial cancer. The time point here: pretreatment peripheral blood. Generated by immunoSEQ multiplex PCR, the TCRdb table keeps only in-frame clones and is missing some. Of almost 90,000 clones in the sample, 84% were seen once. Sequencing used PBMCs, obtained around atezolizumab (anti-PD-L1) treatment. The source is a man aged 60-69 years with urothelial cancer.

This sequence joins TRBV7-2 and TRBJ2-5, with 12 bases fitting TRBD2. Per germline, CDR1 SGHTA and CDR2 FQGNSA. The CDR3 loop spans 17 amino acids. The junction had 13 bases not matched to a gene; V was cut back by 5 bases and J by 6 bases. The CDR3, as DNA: TGTGCCAGCAGCCCTCGCTCGACTAGCGGGAGCCTCAAGACCCAGTACTTC. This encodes CASSPRSTSGSLKTQYF.

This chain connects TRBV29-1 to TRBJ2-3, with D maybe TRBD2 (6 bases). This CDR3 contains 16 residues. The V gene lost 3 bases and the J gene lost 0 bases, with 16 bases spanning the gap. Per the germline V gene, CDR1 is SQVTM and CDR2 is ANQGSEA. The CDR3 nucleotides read TGCAGCGTTGATGGACTAACGGGAGATAGCACAGATACGCAGTATTTT. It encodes CSVDGLTGDSTDTQYF.

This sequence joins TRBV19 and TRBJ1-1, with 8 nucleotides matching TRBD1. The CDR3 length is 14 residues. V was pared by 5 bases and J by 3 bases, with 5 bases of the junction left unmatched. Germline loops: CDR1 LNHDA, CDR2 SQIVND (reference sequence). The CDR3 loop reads CASSDRGAYTEAFF. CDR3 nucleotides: TGTGCCAGTAGTGACAGGGGCGCGTACACTGAAGCTTTCTTT.

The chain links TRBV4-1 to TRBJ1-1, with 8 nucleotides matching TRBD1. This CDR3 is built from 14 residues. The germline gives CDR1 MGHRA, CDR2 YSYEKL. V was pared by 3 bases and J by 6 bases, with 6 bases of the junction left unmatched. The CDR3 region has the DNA TGCGCCAGCAGCCAGGGTGACAGGGGACCTGAAGCTTTCTTT. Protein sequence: CASSQGDRGPEAFF.

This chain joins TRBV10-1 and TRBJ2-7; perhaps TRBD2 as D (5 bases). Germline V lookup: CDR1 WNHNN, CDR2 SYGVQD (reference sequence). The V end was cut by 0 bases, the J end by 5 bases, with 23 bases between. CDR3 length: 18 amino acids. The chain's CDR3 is CASSESTVGYPGLDEQYF. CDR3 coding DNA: TGCGCCAGCAGTGAGTCGACGGTCGGTTATCCGGGATTAGACGAGCAGTACTTC.

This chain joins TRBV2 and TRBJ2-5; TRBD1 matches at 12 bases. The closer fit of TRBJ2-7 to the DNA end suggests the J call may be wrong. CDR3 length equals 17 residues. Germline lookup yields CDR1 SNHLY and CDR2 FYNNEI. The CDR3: CASSIKPGQGAPYEQYF. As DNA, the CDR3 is TGTGCCAGCAGTATAAAGCCGGGACAGGGGGCCCCCTACGAGCAGTACTTC.

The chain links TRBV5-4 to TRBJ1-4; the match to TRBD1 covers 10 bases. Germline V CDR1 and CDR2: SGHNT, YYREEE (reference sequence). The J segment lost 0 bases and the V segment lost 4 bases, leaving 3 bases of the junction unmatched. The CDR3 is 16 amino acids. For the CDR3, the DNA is TGTGCCAGCAGCCCCGGGACAGGGGCAACTAATGAAAAACTGTTTTTT. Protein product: CASSPGTGATNEKLFF.

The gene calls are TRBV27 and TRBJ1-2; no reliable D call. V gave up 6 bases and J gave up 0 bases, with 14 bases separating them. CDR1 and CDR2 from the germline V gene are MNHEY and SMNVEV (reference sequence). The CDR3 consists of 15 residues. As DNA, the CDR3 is TGTGCCAGCAGCCCCCATTTACTGACTAACTATGGCTACACCTTC. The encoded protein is CASSPHLLTNYGYTF.

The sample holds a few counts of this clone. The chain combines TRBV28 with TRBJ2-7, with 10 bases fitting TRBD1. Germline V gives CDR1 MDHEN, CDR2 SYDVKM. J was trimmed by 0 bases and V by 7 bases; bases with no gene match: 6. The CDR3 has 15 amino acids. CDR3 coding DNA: TGTGCCAGCACCCCGGACAGGGGGTTCTCCTACGAGCAGTACTTC. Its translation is CASTPDRGFSYEQYF.

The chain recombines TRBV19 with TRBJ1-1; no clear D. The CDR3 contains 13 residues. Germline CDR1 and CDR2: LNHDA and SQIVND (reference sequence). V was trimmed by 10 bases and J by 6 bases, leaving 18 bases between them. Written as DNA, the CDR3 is TGTGCCACTCATCCATCGGGGTGGCCTGAAGCTTTCTTT. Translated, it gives CATHPSGWPEAFF.

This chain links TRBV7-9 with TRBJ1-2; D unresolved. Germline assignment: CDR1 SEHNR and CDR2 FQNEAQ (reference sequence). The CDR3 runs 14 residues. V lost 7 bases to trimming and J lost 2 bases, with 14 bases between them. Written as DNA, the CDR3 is TGTGCCAGCACCCCTGTTGGGAGGAACTATGGCTACACCTTC. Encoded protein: CASTPVGRNYGYTF.

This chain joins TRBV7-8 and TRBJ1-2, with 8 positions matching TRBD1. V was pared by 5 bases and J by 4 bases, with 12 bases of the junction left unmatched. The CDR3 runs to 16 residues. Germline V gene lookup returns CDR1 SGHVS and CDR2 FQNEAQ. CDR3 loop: CASSGGVSGTGYGYTF. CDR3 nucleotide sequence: TGTGCCAGCAGCGGGGGGGTTTCCGGGACAGGCTATGGCTACACCTTC.

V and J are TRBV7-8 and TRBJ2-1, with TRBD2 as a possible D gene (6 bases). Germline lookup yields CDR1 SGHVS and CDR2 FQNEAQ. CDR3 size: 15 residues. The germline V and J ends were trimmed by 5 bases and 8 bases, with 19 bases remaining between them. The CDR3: CASSPSELQPDEQFF. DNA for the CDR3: TGTGCCAGCAGCCCTAGCGAACTCCAACCAGATGAGCAGTTCTTC.

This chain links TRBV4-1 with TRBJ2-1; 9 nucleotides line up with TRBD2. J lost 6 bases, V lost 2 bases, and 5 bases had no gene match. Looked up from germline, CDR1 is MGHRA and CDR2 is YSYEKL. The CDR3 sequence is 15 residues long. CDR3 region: CASSQISGRGNEQFF. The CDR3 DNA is TGCGCCAGCAGCCAAATTAGCGGGAGAGGCAATGAGCAGTTCTTC.

CDR3 loop: CASSRGQGAKNIQYF. The CDR3 coding sequence is TGTGCCAGCAGCCGGGGACAGGGGGCCAAAAACATTCAGTACTTC. The chain links TRBV6-5 to TRBJ2-4; TRBD1 matches at 10 bases. Per germline, CDR1 MNHEY and CDR2 SVGAGI. The CDR3 is made up of 15 amino acids. V lost 6 bases, J lost 1 base, and 3 bases stayed unmatched.

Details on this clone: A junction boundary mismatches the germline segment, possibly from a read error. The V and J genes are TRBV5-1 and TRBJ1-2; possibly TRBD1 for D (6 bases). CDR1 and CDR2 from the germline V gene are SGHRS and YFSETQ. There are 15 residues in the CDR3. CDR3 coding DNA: TGTGCCAGCAGCTTTCCGGGACAAATAGGTTATGGCTACACCTTC. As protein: CASSFPGQIGYGYTF.

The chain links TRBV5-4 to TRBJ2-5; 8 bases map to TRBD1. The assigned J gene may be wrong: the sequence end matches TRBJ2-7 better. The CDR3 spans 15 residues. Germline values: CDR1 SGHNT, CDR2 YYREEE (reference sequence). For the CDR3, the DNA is TGTGCCAGCAGCTGGGGCAGGGGGCGCGAGAACGAGCAGTACTTC. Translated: CASSWGRGRENEQYF.

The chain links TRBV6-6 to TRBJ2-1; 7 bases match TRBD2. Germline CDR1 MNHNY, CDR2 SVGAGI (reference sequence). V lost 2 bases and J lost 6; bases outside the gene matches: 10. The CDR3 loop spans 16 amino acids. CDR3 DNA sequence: TGTGCCAGCAGTTACGTAGGCGGAGGGAGGGGCAATGAGCAGTTCTTC. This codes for CASSYVGGGRGNEQFF.

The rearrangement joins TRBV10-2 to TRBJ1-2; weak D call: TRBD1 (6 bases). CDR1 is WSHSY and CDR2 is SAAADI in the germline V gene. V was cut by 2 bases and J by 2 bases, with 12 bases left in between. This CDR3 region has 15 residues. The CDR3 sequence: CASSERAGANYGYTF. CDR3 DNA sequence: TGCGCCAGCAGTGAGCGGGCAGGGGCGAACTATGGCTACACCTTC.

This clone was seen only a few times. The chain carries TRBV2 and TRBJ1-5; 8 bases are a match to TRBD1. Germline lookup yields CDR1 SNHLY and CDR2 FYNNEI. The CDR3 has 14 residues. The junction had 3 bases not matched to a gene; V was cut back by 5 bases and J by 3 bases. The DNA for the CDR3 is TGTGCCAGCAGTTCGACAGGGGACAATCAGCCCCAGCATTTT. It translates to CASSSTGDNQPQHF.

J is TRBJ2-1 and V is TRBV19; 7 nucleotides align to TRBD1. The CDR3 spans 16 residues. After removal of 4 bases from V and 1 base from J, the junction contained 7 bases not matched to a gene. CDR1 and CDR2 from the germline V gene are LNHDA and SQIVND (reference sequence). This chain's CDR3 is CASSRDAGGSYNEQFF. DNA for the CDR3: TGTGCCAGTAGTAGGGATGCAGGGGGTTCCTACAATGAGCAGTTCTTC.

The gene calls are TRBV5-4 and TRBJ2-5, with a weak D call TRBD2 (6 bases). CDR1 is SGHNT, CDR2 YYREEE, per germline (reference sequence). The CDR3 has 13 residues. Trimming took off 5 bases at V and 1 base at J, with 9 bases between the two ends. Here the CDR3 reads CASSRGTQETQYF. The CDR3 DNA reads TGTGCCAGCAGTCGGGGGACCCAAGAGACCCAGTACTTC.

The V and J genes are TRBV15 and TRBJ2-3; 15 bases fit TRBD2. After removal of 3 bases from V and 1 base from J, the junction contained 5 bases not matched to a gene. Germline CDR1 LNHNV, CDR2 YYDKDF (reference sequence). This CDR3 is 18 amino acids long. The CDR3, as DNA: TGTGCCACCAGCAGCGGGACTAGCGGGAGGTTTCGCACAGATACGCAGTATTTT. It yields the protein CATSSGTSGRFRTDTQYF.

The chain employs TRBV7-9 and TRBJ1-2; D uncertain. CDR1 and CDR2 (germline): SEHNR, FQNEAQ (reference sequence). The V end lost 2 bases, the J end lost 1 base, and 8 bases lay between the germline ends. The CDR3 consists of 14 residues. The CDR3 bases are TGTGCCAGCAGCTTAAACACCGATAACTATGGCTACACCTTC. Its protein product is CASSLNTDNYGYTF. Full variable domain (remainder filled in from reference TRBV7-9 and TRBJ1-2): DTGVSQNPRHKITKRGQNVTFRCDPISEHNRLYWYRQTLGQGPEFLTYFQNEAQLEKSRLLSDRFSAERPKGSFSTLEIQRTEQGDSAMYLCASSLNTDNYGYTFGSGTRLTVV.

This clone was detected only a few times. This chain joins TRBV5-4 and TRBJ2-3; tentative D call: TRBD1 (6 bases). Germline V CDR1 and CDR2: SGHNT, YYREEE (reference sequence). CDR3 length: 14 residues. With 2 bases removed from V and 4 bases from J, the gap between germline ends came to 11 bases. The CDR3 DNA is TGTGCCAGCAGCTTCGCCAGGGGACCAGATACGCAGTATTTT. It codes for CASSFARGPDTQYF.

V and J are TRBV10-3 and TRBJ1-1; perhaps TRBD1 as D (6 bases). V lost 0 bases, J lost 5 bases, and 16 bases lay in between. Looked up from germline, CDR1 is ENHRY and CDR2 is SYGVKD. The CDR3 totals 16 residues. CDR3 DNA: TGTGCCATCAGTGAGTCTTCGGGCAGGGGCAGAACTGAAGCTTTCTTT. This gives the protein CAISESSGRGRTEAFF.

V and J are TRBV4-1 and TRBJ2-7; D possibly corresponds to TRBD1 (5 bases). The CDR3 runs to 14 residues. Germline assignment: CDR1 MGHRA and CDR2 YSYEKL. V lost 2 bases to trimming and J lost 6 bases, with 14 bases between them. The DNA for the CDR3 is TGCGCCAGCAGCCAACAGGGTGGAATAAGCGAGCAGTACTTC. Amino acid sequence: CASSQQGGISEQYF.

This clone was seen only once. The CDR3 nucleotides are TGTGCCAGTAGTATCTCGGGACAGGGGTCCTACGAGCAGTACTTC. Protein: CASSISGQGSYEQYF. The V call is TRBV19, the J call TRBJ2-7; 10 nucleotides line up with TRBD1. The germline gives CDR1 LNHDA, CDR2 SQIVND (reference sequence). The CDR3 loop spans 15 amino acids. With 3 bases clipped from V and 1 base from J, the junction kept 3 bases outside the gene matches. The entire variable domain, with the rest obtained from reference TRBV19 and TRBJ2-7, is as follows: DGGITQSPKYLFRKEGQNVTLSCEQNLNHDAMYWYRQDPGQGLRLIYYSQIVNDFQKGDIAEGYSVSREKKESFPLTVTSAQKNPTAFYLCASSISGQGSYEQYFGPGTRLTVT.

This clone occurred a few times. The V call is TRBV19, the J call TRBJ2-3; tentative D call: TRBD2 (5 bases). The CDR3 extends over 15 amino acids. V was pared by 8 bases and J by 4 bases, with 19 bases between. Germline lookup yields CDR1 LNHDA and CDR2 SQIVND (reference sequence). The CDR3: CASHDRRLGPDTQYF. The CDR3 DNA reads TGTGCCAGTCACGACCGGAGGCTCGGTCCAGATACGCAGTATTTT.

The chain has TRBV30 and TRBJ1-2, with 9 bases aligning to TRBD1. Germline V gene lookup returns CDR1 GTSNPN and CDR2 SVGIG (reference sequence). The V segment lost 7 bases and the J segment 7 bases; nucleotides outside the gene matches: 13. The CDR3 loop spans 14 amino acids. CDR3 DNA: TGTGCCTCGCTCAGGACAGGGGCCTTTCGTGGCTACACCTTC. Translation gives CASLRTGAFRGYTF.